These 7 T cell receptor beta chains came from one sample sequenced in a study of OX40 agonist ivuxolimab in advanced cancers. Clones were read by immunoSEQ multiplex PCR, and TCRdb kept only the in-frame ones, dropping some. This sample has some 59,000 clones, with 75% to 95% found just once. Sequences were derived from CD4+ or CD8+ T cells sorted from blood, sampled in a trial of the OX40 agonist ivuxolimab. Receptors originate from an adult with an advanced solid tumor such as melanoma, head and neck, liver or kidney cancer.

The gene calls are TRBV29-1 and TRBJ1-1; the D is unclear. The V gene's germline CDR1 is SQVTM and CDR2 ANQGSEA. The CDR3 covers 12 residues. V lost 1 base, J lost 5 bases, and 8 bases lay in between. CDR3 loop: CSVEGGRTEAFF. DNA of the CDR3: TGCAGCGTTGAAGGAGGGCGGACTGAAGCTTTCTTT.

This clone has a handful of counts. This chain links TRBV6-5 with TRBJ2-2; 10 bases are shared with TRBD2. The length of the CDR3 is 14 residues. The J segment lost 4 bases and the V segment lost 6 bases, leaving 2 bases of the junction unmatched. CDR1 MNHEY and CDR2 SVGAGI come from the germline V gene. The CDR3 region is CASSLAGATGELFF. CDR3 DNA sequence: TGTGCCAGCAGCCTAGCGGGAGCCACCGGGGAGCTGTTTTTT.

This CDR3 reads CASRSGSSYNEQFF. CDR3 bases: TGTGCCAGCCGTAGCGGGTCGTCCTACAATGAGCAGTTCTTC. The V call is TRBV28, the J call TRBJ2-1, with 7 bases aligning to TRBD2. CDR3 size: 14 residues. V shed 8 bases, J shed 1 base, and the junction held 5 bases outside the gene matches. Looked up from germline, CDR1 is MDHEN and CDR2 is SYDVKM.

The chain joins TRBV19 to TRBJ2-2; TRBD1 or TRBD2 may be the D gene (5 bases each). V shed 5 bases and J shed 6 bases, with 13 bases lying between them. This CDR3 comprises 14 residues. Germline loops: CDR1 LNHDA, CDR2 SQIVND (reference sequence). The CDR3: CASSPGSGSGELFF. The CDR3, as DNA: TGTGCCAGTAGTCCAGGGAGTGGTTCCGGGGAGCTGTTTTTT.

The chain is built from TRBV14 and TRBJ1-1; D possibly corresponds to TRBD1 (5 bases). V lost 6 bases to trimming and J lost 7 bases, with 15 bases between them. This CDR3 has 13 residues. CDR1 SGHDN and CDR2 FVKESK come from the germline V gene. This chain's CDR3 is CASSEGTGLEAFF. As DNA, the CDR3 is TGTGCCAGCAGTGAAGGGACCGGACTTGAAGCTTTCTTT.

The chain joins TRBV29-1 to TRBJ1-4; D uncertain. This CDR3 comprises 15 residues. Germline V lookup: CDR1 SQVTM, CDR2 ANQGSEA. V was pared by 4 bases and J by 2 bases, with 14 bases between. This CDR3 is CSVAARSGTNEKLFF. CDR3 nucleotides: TGCAGCGTTGCGGCCCGGAGTGGGACTAATGAAAAACTGTTTTTT.

The chain uses TRBV27 and TRBJ1-6, with 7 positions matching TRBD1. Germline assignment: CDR1 MNHEY and CDR2 SMNVEV (reference sequence). Unmatched junction bases numbered 7, after V lost 2 bases and J lost 9 bases. The CDR3 runs 15 residues. The CDR3: CASSLQGQVLSPLHF. CDR3 nucleotides: TGTGCCAGCAGTTTACAAGGACAGGTCCTTTCACCCCTCCACTTT.